The entry that follows covers one TCR beta chain sequence. This sample was included in a study of T cell changes during pregnancy in multiple sclerosis. This CDR3 has 15 residues. With V trimmed by 4 bases and J by 5 bases, 6 bases remained unmatched. Germline CDR1 is MGHRA and CDR2 is YSYEKL. Sequenced by immunoSEQ multiplex PCR; TCRdb stores in-frame clones only, minus some. The table shows about 38,000 clones, with 70% to 90% occurring only once. Sequences were derived from CD8+ T cells from peripheral blood mononuclear cells, sampled in the third trimester of pregnancy. The TCR sequence derives from a female donor with multiple sclerosis, enrolled in a pregnancy study. This chain connects TRBV4-1 to TRBJ2-1; 9 bases are a match to TRBD2. CDR3 loop: CASSPLAGQNNEQFF. CDR3 DNA sequence: TGCGCCAGCAGCCCGCTAGCGGGGCAAAACAATGAGCAGTTCTTC.